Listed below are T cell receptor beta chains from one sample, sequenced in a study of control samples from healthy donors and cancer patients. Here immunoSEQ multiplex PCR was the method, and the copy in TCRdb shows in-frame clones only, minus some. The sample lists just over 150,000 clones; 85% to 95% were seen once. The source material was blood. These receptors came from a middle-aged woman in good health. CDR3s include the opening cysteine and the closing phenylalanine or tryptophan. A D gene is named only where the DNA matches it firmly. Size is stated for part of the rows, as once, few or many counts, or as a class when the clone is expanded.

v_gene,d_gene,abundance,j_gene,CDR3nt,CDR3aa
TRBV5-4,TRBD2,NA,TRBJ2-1,TGTGCCAGCAGCCCTGGGGGACTAGCGGGACCATACAATGAGCAGTTCTTC,CASSPGGLAGPYNEQFF
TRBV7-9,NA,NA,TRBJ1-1,TGTGCCAGCAGCTGGACCCTGAGGAACACTGAAGCTTTCTTT,CASSWTLRNTEAFF
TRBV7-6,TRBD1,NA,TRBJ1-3,TGTGCCAGCAGTCCTTTAGTGACAGGGCCAAACTCTGGAAACACCATATATTTT,CASSPLVTGPNSGNTIYF
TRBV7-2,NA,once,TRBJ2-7,TGTGCCAGCAGCTTTTCTAGAGACGAGCAGTACTTC,CASSFSRDEQYF
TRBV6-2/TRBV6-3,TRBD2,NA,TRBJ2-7,TGTGCCAGCAGTTTTCTAGCGGGGGGTAACGAGCAGTACTTC,CASSFLAGGNEQYF
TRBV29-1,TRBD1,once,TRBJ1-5,TGCAGCGTTGCGACAGGGGGGATTAATCAGCCCCAGCATTTT,CSVATGGINQPQHF
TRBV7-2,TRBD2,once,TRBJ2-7,TGTGCCAGCAGCCTGCGGGGGGCGGACGAGCAGTACTTC,CASSLRGADEQYF
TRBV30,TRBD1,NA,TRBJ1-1,TGTGCGAACAGGGGGAACACTGAAGCTTTCTTT,CANRGNTEAFF
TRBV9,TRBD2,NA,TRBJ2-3,TGTGCCAGCAGCGCCCAACTAGCGGTAGATCTCACCGATACGCAGTATTTT,CASSAQLAVDLTDTQYF
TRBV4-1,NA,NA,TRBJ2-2,TGCGCCAGCAGCCAAGCCCTGAACACCGGGGAGCTGTTTTTT,CASSQALNTGELFF
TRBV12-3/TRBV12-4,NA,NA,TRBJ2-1,TGTGCCACCGGTGTGGGCTACAATGAGCAGTTCTTC,CATGVGYNEQFF
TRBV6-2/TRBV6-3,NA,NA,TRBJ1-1,TGTGCCAGCAGCCGACAGCGAACTGAAGCTTTCTTT,CASSRQRTEAFF
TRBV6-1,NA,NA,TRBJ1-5,TGTGCCAGCAGTGAAGTTTCGGGGTATCAGCCCCAGCATTTT,CASSEVSGYQPQHF
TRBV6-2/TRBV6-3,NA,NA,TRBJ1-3,TGTGCCAGCAGCTATCAAGATCTATATTTCTCTGGAAACACCATATATTTT,CASSYQDLYFSGNTIYF
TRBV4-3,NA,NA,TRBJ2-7,TGCGCCAGCAGCCAGTGGACCGCGACCTACGAGCAGTACTTC,CASSQWTATYEQYF
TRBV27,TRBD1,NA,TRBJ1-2,TGTGCCAGCAGTACGCGGACAGGGGCGGTGAACTATGGCTACACCTTC,CASSTRTGAVNYGYTF
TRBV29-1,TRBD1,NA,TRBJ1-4,TGCAGCGCCGGCCGACAGGGAGCTAATGAAAAACTGTTTTTT,CSAGRQGANEKLFF
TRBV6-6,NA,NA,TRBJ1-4,TGTGCCAGCAGCCTACGGAGACCTAATGAAAAACTGTTTTTT,CASSLRRPNEKLFF
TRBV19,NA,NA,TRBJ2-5,TGTGCCAGTAGTATAGATCGGGAGCCGAAAGAGACCCAGTACTTC,CASSIDREPKETQYF
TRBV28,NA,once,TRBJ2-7,TGTGCCAGCAGTAACCTGCGTCGAGGCTACGAGCAGTACTTC,CASSNLRRGYEQYF
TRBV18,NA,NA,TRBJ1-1,TGTGCCAGCTCACCAGGCCAGGATACACAAGCTTTCTTT,CASSPGQDTQAFF
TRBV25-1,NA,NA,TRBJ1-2,TGTGCCAGCACCCCCGGGGCAGAAGCTAACTATGGCTACACCTTC,CASTPGAEANYGYTF
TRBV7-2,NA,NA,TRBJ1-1,TGTGCCAGTGGGGGGGTGAACACTGAAGCTTTCTTT,CASGGVNTEAFF
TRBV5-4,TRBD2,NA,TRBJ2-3,TGTGCCAGCAGCTCAGGGACTAGCGGATTCACAGATACGCAGTATTTT,CASSSGTSGFTDTQYF
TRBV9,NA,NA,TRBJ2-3,TGTGCCAGCAGCGTAGGGGGCAATACGCAGTATTTT,CASSVGGNTQYF
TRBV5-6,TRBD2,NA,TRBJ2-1,TGTGCCAGCAGCGGGAGACTAGCGGGAGCATCCCAGCAGTTCTTC,CASSGRLAGASQQFF
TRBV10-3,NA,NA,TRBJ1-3,TGTGCCATCAGCGTAGGAACCGGGACTCTCGGAAACACCATATATTTT,CAISVGTGTLGNTIYF
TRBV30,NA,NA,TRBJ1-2,TGTGCCTGGAGTGTACAAAGTCTAGGGTATGGCTACACCTTC,CAWSVQSLGYGYTF
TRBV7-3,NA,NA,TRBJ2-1,TGTGCCAGCAGTCCGACGGGGGGCTACTTGCGTGAGCAGTTCTTC,CASSPTGGYLREQFF
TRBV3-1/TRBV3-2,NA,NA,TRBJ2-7,TGTGCCAGCAGCCAAGATATTCGGGACACATCCTACGAGCAGTACTTC,CASSQDIRDTSYEQYF
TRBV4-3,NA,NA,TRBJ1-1,TGCGCCAGCAGCCCGAGTCAGCTGAACACTGAAGCTTTCTTT,CASSPSQLNTEAFF
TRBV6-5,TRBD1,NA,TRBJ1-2,TGTGCCAGCAGTTACTCGGGGACAGGGGGTTATGGCTACACCTTC,CASSYSGTGGYGYTF
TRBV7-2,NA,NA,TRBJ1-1,TGTGCCAGCAGCTTAGCCGATCTCCGGGCGGCTTTCTTT,CASSLADLRAAFF
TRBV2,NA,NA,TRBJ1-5,TGTGCCGGGTCAACAGGGACTAGCAATCAGCCCCAGCATTTT,CAGSTGTSNQPQHF
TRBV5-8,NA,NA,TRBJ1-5,TGTGCCAGCAGCTTGAATAGCAATCAGCCCCAGCATTTT,CASSLNSNQPQHF
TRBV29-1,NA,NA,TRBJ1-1,TGCAGCGTTATGAACACTGAAGCTTTCTTT,CSVMNTEAFF
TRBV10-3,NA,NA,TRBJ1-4,TGTGCCATCAGTGATACAACTAATGAAAAACTGTTTTTT,CAISDTTNEKLFF
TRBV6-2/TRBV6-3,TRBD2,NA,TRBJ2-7,TGTGCCAGCAGTTACTCGGCTAGCGGTCTCAGCGATTCCTACGAGCAGTACTTC,CASSYSASGLSDSYEQYF
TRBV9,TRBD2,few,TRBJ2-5,TGTGCCAGCAGCGTAGGGCGACGGCGGGGGGCCCAAGAGACCCAGTACTTC,CASSVGRRRGAQETQYF
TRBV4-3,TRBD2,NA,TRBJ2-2,TGCGCCAGCAGCCAAGAGATGGCGGGAGGGCCGATGGCCGGGGAGCTGTTTTTT,CASSQEMAGGPMAGELFF
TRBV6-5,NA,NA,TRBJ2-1,TGTGCCAGCAGTTCACAAGAGGGCCGTTCCTACAATGAGCAGTTCTTC,CASSSQEGRSYNEQFF
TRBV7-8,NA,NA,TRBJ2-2,TGTGCCAGCAGCTTTAGACAGGCGAACACCGGGGAGCTGTTTTTT,CASSFRQANTGELFF
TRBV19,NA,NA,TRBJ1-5,TGTGCCAGTAGTTCAGAGGGGGGCCGTCAGCCCCAGCATTTT,CASSSEGGRQPQHF
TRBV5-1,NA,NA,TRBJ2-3,TGCGCCAGCACCGACGCCCGTAACAGCCGCGCAGATACGCAGTATTTT,CASTDARNSRADTQYF
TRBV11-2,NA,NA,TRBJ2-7,TGTGCCAGCAGCTCCAACGGGTACGAGCAGTACTTC,CASSSNGYEQYF
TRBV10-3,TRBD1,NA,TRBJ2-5,TGTGCCATCAGAGGACAGGATGCGAAGACCCAGTACTTC,CAIRGQDAKTQYF
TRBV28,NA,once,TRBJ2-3,TGTGCCAGCAGGCCCCCAGGTAAAGATACGCAGTATTTT,CASRPPGKDTQYF
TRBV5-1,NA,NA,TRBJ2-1,TGCGCCAGCAGCTCGGATGTGAACGGGGAGCAGTTCTTC,CASSSDVNGEQFF
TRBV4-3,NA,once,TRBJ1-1,TGCGCCAGCAGCCAGCGACGGGACACTGAAGCTTTCTTT,CASSQRRDTEAFF
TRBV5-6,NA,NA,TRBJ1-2,TGTGCCAGCAGCCCCGGTAGCCTCTTGGGGGGCTACACCTTC,CASSPGSLLGGYTF
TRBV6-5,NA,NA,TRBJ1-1,TGTGCCAGCAGACTTCGCACCCCAACTGAAGCTTTCTTT,CASRLRTPTEAFF
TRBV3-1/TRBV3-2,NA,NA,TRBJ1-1,TGTGCCAGCAGCCAAGTACCCCTGGGGACTGAAGCTTTCTTT,CASSQVPLGTEAFF
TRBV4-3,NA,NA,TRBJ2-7,TGCGCCAGCAGCCAAGATCGGGCCGGACACTACGAGCAGTACTTC,CASSQDRAGHYEQYF
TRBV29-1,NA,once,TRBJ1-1,TGCAGCGTTCTAGTGGTGAACACTGAAGCTTTCTTT,CSVLVVNTEAFF
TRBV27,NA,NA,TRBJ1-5,TGTGCCAGCAGGTTGACGGGAATCGATCAGCCCCAGCATTTT,CASRLTGIDQPQHF
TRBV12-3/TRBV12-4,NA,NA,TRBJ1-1,TGTGCCAGCAGTTTTGGGGGGACATCAGCTTTCTTT,CASSFGGTSAFF
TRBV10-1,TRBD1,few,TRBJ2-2,TGCGCCAGCAGCCAGGGGGCAATTGGAACCGGGGAGCTGTTTTTT,CASSQGAIGTGELFF
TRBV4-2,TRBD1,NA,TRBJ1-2,TGTGCCAGCAGCCAGATGCAGGGGGATGGCTACACCTTC,CASSQMQGDGYTF
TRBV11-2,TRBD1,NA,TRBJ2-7,TGTGCCAGCAGCCCAAATTCAGGGGGCTACTACGAGCAGTACTTC,CASSPNSGGYYEQYF
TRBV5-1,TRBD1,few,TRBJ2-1,TGCGCCAGCAGCTCGGGACAGGGGGCCTACAATGAGCAGTTCTTC,CASSSGQGAYNEQFF